The rows below give T cell receptor beta chains drawn from one sample of a study of beta chain features in type 1 diabetes. Using immunoSEQ multiplex PCR, the repertoire was profiled, and TCRdb retains in-frame clones only, with some absent. Seen here are fewer than 200,000 clones, about 7.3% observed once, and the top ten hold about 0.6%. The specimen was central memory CD4+ T cells from blood. Receptor source: a man younger than 30 in good health. Each CDR3 is given with its conserved first and last residue. D genes are given only for firm matches. Size is stated for part of the rows, as once, few or many counts, or as a class when the clone is expanded.

d_call j_call clone_size v_call cdr3_nt cdr3_aa
TRBD1 TRBJ1-2 few TRBV18 TGTGCCAGCTCACCCGGGACAGGGGACTATGGCTACACCTTC CASSPGTGDYGYTF
NA TRBJ1-3 NA TRBV29-1 TGCAGCGCGCTGGGGGGGACTGGAAACACCATATATTTT CSALGGTGNTIYF
TRBD1 TRBJ2-7 NA TRBV11-2 TGTGCCAGCAGCTTAAGGGGGACAGCTAACGAGCAGTACTTC CASSLRGTANEQYF
TRBD1 TRBJ2-3 NA TRBV5-1 TGCGCCAGCAGCCCGGGACAGGGGAGCACAGATACGCAGTATTTT CASSPGQGSTDTQYF
TRBD1 TRBJ1-2 few TRBV7-9 TGTGCCAGCAGCTTAGCGGGGACAGAGTATGGCTACACCTTC CASSLAGTEYGYTF
NA TRBJ2-1 few TRBV7-7 TGTGCCAGCAGCCCCCTACAGGGAGAATACAATGAGCAGTTCTTC CASSPLQGEYNEQFF
TRBD1 TRBJ1-2 NA TRBV25-1 TGTGCCAGCAGTGTAGTAGGGACAGCGGGCGGCTACACCTTC CASSVVGTAGGYTF
NA TRBJ1-2 NA TRBV29-1 TGCAGCGTTGAAGATAAGGGCAGGGGCGGCGGCTACACCTTC CSVEDKGRGGGYTF
TRBD1 TRBJ1-3 NA TRBV30 TGTGCCTGGAGTCCCCTGACAGGGCGGTTGGGAAACACCATATATTTT CAWSPLTGRLGNTIYF
TRBD1 TRBJ2-1 few TRBV7-3 TGTGCCAGCAGCCCTCGGGGACAGGTGGGAGAGCAGTTCTTC CASSPRGQVGEQFF
TRBD2 TRBJ2-5 few TRBV5-5 TGTGCCAGCAGCTCGATAGCGGGAAGACAAGAGACCCAGTACTTC CASSSIAGRQETQYF
TRBD2 TRBJ2-2 NA TRBV7-2 TGTGCCAGCAGCCGGGGTGGGAGGGCCAACACCGGGGAGCTGTTTTTT CASSRGGRANTGELFF
NA TRBJ2-1 NA TRBV5-6 TGTGCCAGCAGCCCGCGGGTAGCGGACCACAATGAGCAGTTCTTC CASSPRVADHNEQFF
TRBD2 TRBJ2-2 few TRBV11-2 TGTGCCAGCAGCTTCCTAGCGGGAGTTAACACCGGGGAGCTGTTTTTT CASSFLAGVNTGELFF
TRBD2 TRBJ2-5 NA TRBV7-6 TGTGCCAGCAGCTTAGAGTGGGCGGGAGGGCCGCAGACCCAGTACTTC CASSLEWAGGPQTQYF
NA TRBJ2-5 few TRBV5-6 TGTGCCAGCAGCCGGAGACCCTACCAAGAGACCCAGTACTTC CASSRRPYQETQYF
NA TRBJ1-3 NA TRBV28 TGTGCCGGGCAGGACAGTTTCTCTGGAAACACCATATATTTT CAGQDSFSGNTIYF
NA TRBJ2-7 NA TRBV28 TGTGCCAGCTCCTGGGGGGAGTACGAGCAGTACTTC CASSWGEYEQYF
TRBD1 TRBJ2-2 NA TRBV7-3 TGTGCCAGCAGCCTCACAGGGGGCGCGGGAACCGGGGAGCTGTTTTTT CASSLTGGAGTGELFF
TRBD1 TRBJ2-7 NA TRBV7-2 TGTGCCAGCAGCCTCAAAACAGGGGCCTACGAGCAGTACTTC CASSLKTGAYEQYF
NA TRBJ2-7 NA TRBV4-2 TGTGCCAGCAGCCAAGAGACAGGGAGGCCCTCTTTC CASSQETGRPSF
NA TRBJ2-2 NA TRBV5-1 TGCGCCAGCAGCCCAGACAGAGCCGGGGAGCTGTTTTTT CASSPDRAGELFF
NA TRBJ1-2 NA TRBV10-3 TGTGCCGGCGGAGGTCAGGCAGGGGAGAACTATGGCTACACCTTC CAGGGQAGENYGYTF
NA TRBJ2-6 few TRBV7-2 TGTGCCAGCAGCTCGGGATCTGGGGCCAACGTCCTGACTTTC CASSSGSGANVLTF
NA TRBJ1-3 NA TRBV30 TGTGCCTGGAGGACAGTTGGAAACACCATATATTTT CAWRTVGNTIYF
NA TRBJ1-3 NA TRBV25-1 TGTGCCAGCAGTGAATACGTGAGCTCTGGAAACACCATATATTTT CASSEYVSSGNTIYF
NA TRBJ1-1 NA TRBV11-2 TGTGCCAGCAGCCCCCTGGGAGCGAACACTGAAGCTTTCTTT CASSPLGANTEAFF
NA TRBJ1-5 few TRBV2 TGTGCCAGCAGTGCAGGCAATCAGCCCCAGCATTTT CASSAGNQPQHF
TRBD1 TRBJ2-1 NA TRBV7-8 TGTGCCAGCAGCTCCCCGGGACAGGGCTCCTACAATGAGCAGTTCTTC CASSSPGQGSYNEQFF
NA TRBJ1-4 NA TRBV5-6 TGTGCCAGCAGCTTGCGCAGGGATCATTCAGGTTCTGAAAAACTGTTTTTT CASSLRRDHSGSEKLFF
NA TRBJ1-5 NA TRBV11-3 TGTGCCAGCAGCTTAGCGTACGGGATGAGCAATCAGCCCCAGCATTTT CASSLAYGMSNQPQHF
TRBD2 TRBJ2-7 NA TRBV7-2 TGTGCCAGCAGCTTTAAGCGGGAGAATCTCGAGCAGTACTTC CASSFKRENLEQYF
NA TRBJ1-2 NA TRBV29-1 TGCAGCGTCTTCAGTACAGGACATGGCGACTATGGCTACACCTTC CSVFSTGHGDYGYTF
TRBD1 TRBJ1-2 few TRBV2 TGTGCCAGCAGCGAGGGAGGGGACAGGGGGGTCTATGGCTACACCTTC CASSEGGDRGVYGYTF
NA TRBJ2-3 few TRBV5-4 TGTGCCTGGACAAAGGACGGACGGGGGTATACGCAGTATTTT CAWTKDGRGYTQYF
TRBD2 TRBJ2-3 few TRBV7-2 TGTGCCAGCAGCTTACAGGCGGGAGGAAACACAGATACGCAGTATTTT CASSLQAGGNTDTQYF
NA TRBJ1-2 few TRBV30 TGTGCCTGGAGGGCACCTCAGTATGGCTACACCTTC CAWRAPQYGYTF
NA TRBJ1-2 few TRBV6-6 TGTGCCAGCAGTAGTGACTCCTATGGCTACACCTTC CASSSDSYGYTF
TRBD2 TRBJ2-3 NA TRBV7-3 TGTGCCAGCAGCCCGCTTGGCGGGGGGAGCACAGATACGCAGTATTTT CASSPLGGGSTDTQYF
TRBD2 TRBJ2-7 NA TRBV5-1 TGCGCCAGCAGTCGGACTAGCGGGGGGATTAACTCCTACGAGCAGTACTTC CASSRTSGGINSYEQYF
NA TRBJ1-1 few TRBV2 TGTGCCAGCCCCAGAACAGGGTTGGGTGGCACTGAAGCTTTCTTT CASPRTGLGGTEAFF
TRBD2 TRBJ2-5 NA TRBV7-2 TGTGCCAGCAGCTTAGGGCTAGCGGGGGGACAAGAGACCCAGTACTTC CASSLGLAGGQETQYF
TRBD2 TRBJ2-1 NA TRBV30 TGTGCCTGGAGTGGCAGGCTAAGGACTAGCGGGAGGGTGAATGAGCAGTTCTTC CAWSGRLRTSGRVNEQFF
NA TRBJ1-2 many TRBV4-2 TGTGCCAGCAGCCAAGATACCGGGTATGGCTACACCTTC CASSQDTGYGYTF
TRBD1 TRBJ1-1 NA TRBV7-8 TGTGCCAGCAGCTTAGTACGGGTCAGGGGGCGAGGGACTGAAGCTTTCTTT CASSLVRVRGRGTEAFF
NA TRBJ2-3 many TRBV19 TGTGCCAGTAGTATCGGTGTGGCGGCGCGGGGAGATACGCAGTATTTT CASSIGVAARGDTQYF
NA TRBJ1-1 NA TRBV20-1 TGCAGCCGACAGAGGAACACTGAAGCTTTCTTT CSRQRNTEAFF
NA TRBJ2-3 many TRBV28 TGTGCCAGCAGTTTACTTGCCAGCGGGACAGATACGCAGTATTTT CASSLLASGTDTQYF
NA TRBJ2-7 few TRBV7-2 TGTGCCAGCAGCTTATCATCCGGGACACCCTCCTACGAGCAGTACTTC CASSLSSGTPSYEQYF
NA TRBJ2-5 few TRBV19 TGTGCCAGTAGTATACCGGGGTTGAGCGAGACCCAGTACTTC CASSIPGLSETQYF
NA TRBJ2-1 few TRBV7-3 TGTGCCAGCAGCTTAGCGGGGGCATCCTACAATGAGCAGTTCTTC CASSLAGASYNEQFF